This T cell receptor (beta chain) comes out of a study of neurological immune-mediated disorders. As for time point: technical triplicate 1. The unsorted libraries were generated from a total of 2 million PBMCs, which had been stored in RNAlater at -80 C. The study's findings and limits: HTLV-1-associated myelopathy had the most TCR clonal expansion, whereas multiple sclerosis had the least (lower than in healthy controls).

As for this clonotype: Its cognate antigen is unknown.

As for the cDNA, it was generated by 5'RACE with 10-nucleotide random UMIs. Every sequencing run produced over 170 million TCR-beta sequences, and the sequences from any one run covered 15-18 subjects. One entry per CDR3 protein, called by TCRdb with MiXCR from the 5' RACE reads. The repertoire holds tens of thousands of distinct CDR3 sequences, with around 10% as singletons. The clonotype originates from a man between 60 and 75 years old with HTLV-1-associated myelopathy (HAM/TSP). Sequenced input: PBMCs.

In nucleotides, the CDR3 is TGCGCCAGACACGACCCGAGTCGTAACACTGAAGCTTTCTTT. This codes for CARHDPSRNTEAFF. The J gene is TRBJ1-1, the V gene TRBV4-1; D is unclear. Germline assignment: CDR1 MGHRA and CDR2 YSYEKL. V was trimmed by 9 bases and J by 2 bases, leaving 16 bases between them. CDR3 size: 14 residues.